The 29 T cell receptor beta chains presented below share a single source sample, sequenced in a study of CD8+ T cells in alopecia areata (dated by TCRdb to the late 2010s). Libraries came from the immunoSEQ multiplex PCR assay. RNA was extracted from all samples and reverse transcribed into cDNA, which served as template for TCR sequencing. TCRdb holds this immuneACCESS table with in-frame rearrangements only. Some clones are missing; in checked studies, unresolved V genes explain under half, and the rest has no known cause. Here the sample has 120,000 or so clones; around three fifths occur a single time. The ten largest clones add up to less than 5.5% of the sample. This specimen's time point label, interpreted: baseline before oral tofacitinib. This specimen was CD4+ T cells sorted from blood, taken at week 0. These receptors were taken from a human donor with alopecia areata.

The chain joins TRBV7-2 to TRBJ2-7, with D possibly being TRBD2 (5 bases). V lost 4 bases and J 2 bases, leaving 9 bases between the germline ends. The CDR3 runs 13 residues. Germline V gives CDR1 SGHTA, CDR2 FQGNSA. CDR3: CASSSGSPYEQYF. CDR3 in DNA: TGTGCCAGCAGCTCGGGGTCCCCCTACGAGCAGTACTTC.

J is TRBJ2-1 and V is TRBV7-2; TRBD2 aligns across 14 bases. With V trimmed by 4 bases and J by 9 bases, 5 bases remained unmatched. CDR1 and CDR2 from the germline V gene are SGHTA and FQGNSA. The CDR3 runs 15 residues. The CDR3 region has the DNA TGTGCCAGCAGCTGGGGACTAGCGGGAGTGGCTGAGCAGTTCTTC. The encoded protein is CASSWGLAGVAEQFF.

The V and J genes are TRBV2 and TRBJ2-2; 8 bases align to TRBD1. This CDR3 spans 17 amino acids. Germline loops: CDR1 SNHLY, CDR2 FYNNEI. Trimming cost V 6 bases and J 6 bases; bases outside gene matches: 15. In nucleotides, the CDR3 is TGTGCCAGCAGGGTCAGGGGGCCTACGATGCTCCCCGGGGAGCTGTTTTTT. Translation: CASRVRGPTMLPGELFF.

V is TRBV28 and J is TRBJ2-7; TRBD1 matches 8 bases. V lost 3 bases to trimming and J lost 4 bases; unmatched junction nucleotides: 5. Per the germline V gene, CDR1 is MDHEN and CDR2 is SYDVKM. There are 14 residues in the CDR3. CDR3 region: CASSLTGAMYEQYF. The CDR3 DNA follows: TGTGCCAGCAGTTTGACAGGGGCTATGTACGAGCAGTACTTC.

The V and J genes are TRBV5-1 and TRBJ2-1; tentative D call: TRBD2 (6 bases). The CDR3 is made up of 17 amino acids. The V end lost 5 bases, the J end lost 5 bases, and 23 bases lay between the germline ends. Germline assignment: CDR1 SGHRS and CDR2 YFSETQ. The chain's CDR3 is CASSPRWGGTGDNEQFF. The CDR3 DNA is TGCGCCAGCAGTCCGAGGTGGGGCGGGACGGGAGACAATGAGCAGTTCTTC.

This clone has only a few counts. The J gene is TRBJ2-1, the V gene TRBV5-1, with TRBD2 matching 7 bases. There are 15 residues in the CDR3. Germline trimming cut 4 bases from V and 0 bases from J; bases unmatched to any gene: 4. Germline CDR1 reads SGHRS; CDR2 reads YFSETQ. The CDR3 loop reads CASSGGGSSYNEQFF. CDR3 nucleotide sequence: TGCGCCAGCAGCGGGGGAGGGAGCTCCTACAATGAGCAGTTCTTC. Filled out from reference TRBV5-1 and TRBJ2-1, the complete variable domain reads KAGVTQTPRYLIKTRGQQVTLSCSPISGHRSVSWYQQTPGQGLQFLFEYFSETQRNKGNFPGRFSGRQFSNSRSEMNVSTLELGDSALYLCASSGGGSSYNEQFFGPGTRLTVL.

The rearrangement uses TRBV11-2 and TRBJ1-2; D not resolved. The CDR3 runs 14 residues. Trimming pared 5 bases from V and 4 bases from J, leaving 14 bases between. Per the germline V gene, CDR1 is SGHAT and CDR2 is FQNNGV. CDR3 in amino acids: CASSSPGGIYGYTF. The CDR3 nucleotides read TGTGCCAGCAGCAGTCCCGGCGGTATCTATGGCTACACCTTC.

The sample holds a few counts of this clone. This chain connects TRBV5-1 to TRBJ2-7; 9 nucleotides align to TRBD2. The germline gives CDR1 SGHRS, CDR2 YFSETQ. CDR3 size: 15 residues. J gave up 6 bases and V 0 bases, and 7 bases lay outside the gene matches. The CDR3 sequence is CASSLESGRLREQYF. The DNA of the CDR3 is TGCGCCAGCAGCTTGGAGAGCGGGAGGTTACGCGAGCAGTACTTC. The whole variable domain, filled in from reference TRBV5-1 and TRBJ2-7, reads KAGVTQTPRYLIKTRGQQVTLSCSPISGHRSVSWYQQTPGQGLQFLFEYFSETQRNKGNFPGRFSGRQFSNSRSEMNVSTLELGDSALYLCASSLESGRLREQYFGPGTRLTVT.

This clone was picked up a small number of times. J is TRBJ2-5 and V is TRBV5-1, with D unresolved. Per the germline V gene, CDR1 is SGHRS and CDR2 is YFSETQ. The CDR3 loop spans 12 amino acids. V was trimmed by 5 bases and J by 3 bases, leaving 8 bases between them. CDR3: CASRQREETQYF. DNA of the CDR3: TGCGCCAGCAGACAAAGGGAAGAGACCCAGTACTTC.

V and J are TRBV7-8 and TRBJ2-5, with 9 nucleotides matching TRBD2. Per germline, CDR1 SGHVS and CDR2 FQNEAQ. The junction had 1 base not matched to a gene; V was cut back by 3 bases and J by 2 bases. The length of the CDR3 is 14 residues. In nucleotides, the CDR3 is TGTGCCAGCAGCTTTCTAGCGGGACAAGAGACCCAGTACTTC. Its translation is CASSFLAGQETQYF.

Only a few counts were recorded for this clone. This chain links TRBV25-1 with TRBJ2-5; unclear D gene. Trimming took 3 bases from V and 5 from J, leaving 13 bases between them. Germline-derived CDR1 and CDR2 are MGHDK and SYGVNS. The CDR3 covers 14 residues. CDR3 nucleotide sequence: TGTGCCAGCAGTGATCCCGTGGGTACGGAGACCCAGTACTTC. It encodes CASSDPVGTETQYF.

This chain uses TRBV5-8 with TRBJ2-3, with 7 positions matching TRBD1. V lost 0 bases to trimming and J lost 6 bases; unmatched junction nucleotides: 13. Looked up from germline, CDR1 is SGHTS and CDR2 is YDEGEE. The CDR3 extends over 17 amino acids. CDR3 amino acids: CASSLGQGFFFEDTQYF. The CDR3 DNA follows: TGTGCCAGCAGCTTGGGACAGGGTTTTTTTTTCGAGGATACGCAGTATTTT.

This clone came up once. The chain combines TRBV7-9 with TRBJ2-5; perhaps TRBD2 as D (6 bases). V gave up 3 bases and J gave up 5 bases, with 10 bases separating them. This CDR3 has 13 amino acids. Per germline, CDR1 SEHNR and CDR2 FQNEAQ (reference sequence). The CDR3 reads CASSFRGGETQYF. CDR3 sequence (DNA): TGTGCCAGCAGCTTTCGAGGAGGGGAGACCCAGTACTTC.

This chain connects TRBV6-6 to TRBJ1-5; TRBD1 matches at 7 bases. This CDR3 is built from 15 residues. CDR1 MNHNY and CDR2 SVGAGI come from the germline V gene (reference sequence). Trimming took 2 bases from V and 3 from J; bases not matched to a gene: 4. The CDR3 sequence: CASSYPTGINQPQHF. The DNA of the CDR3 is TGTGCCAGCAGTTACCCGACAGGGATCAATCAGCCCCAGCATTTT.

CDR3 sequence: CASSESAGTDTQYF. DNA for the CDR3: TGTGCCAGCAGTGAATCTGCTGGCACAGATACGCAGTATTTT. This chain connects TRBV2 to TRBJ2-3, with D uncertain. Germline lookup yields CDR1 SNHLY and CDR2 FYNNEI. The CDR3 covers 14 residues. Trimming removed 2 bases at V and 1 base at J, with 7 bases between.

The chain is built from TRBV10-3 and TRBJ2-4, with D uncertain. V was clipped by 0 bases and J by 0 bases, with 12 bases between them. The CDR3 totals 17 residues. CDR1 ENHRY and CDR2 SYGVKD come from the germline V gene. The CDR3 here is CAISESLQMGAKNIQYF. DNA of the CDR3: TGTGCCATCAGTGAGTCCCTCCAGATGGGAGCCAAAAACATTCAGTACTTC.

The genes are TRBV7-6 and TRBJ2-1; TRBD2 matches at 10 bases. The CDR3 extends over 17 amino acids. CDR1 SGHVS and CDR2 FNYEAQ come from the germline V gene. With 1 base clipped from V and 9 bases from J, the junction kept 12 bases outside the gene matches. The CDR3 sequence: CASSLEASGSASGEQFF. CDR3 sequence (DNA): TGTGCCAGCAGCTTAGAGGCTAGCGGGAGTGCTTCGGGTGAGCAGTTCTTC.

V gene TRBV5-4 combines with J gene TRBJ1-2, with D possibly being TRBD1 (6 bases). The germline V and J ends were trimmed by 2 bases and 4 bases, with 15 bases remaining between them. Germline V gives CDR1 SGHNT, CDR2 YYREEE (reference sequence). This CDR3 has 15 residues. The DNA of the CDR3 is TGTGCCAGCAGCTTAGATAACAGGGATAGCTATGGCTACACCTTC. Translating gives CASSLDNRDSYGYTF.

This clone has just one count. The J gene is TRBJ2-1, the V gene TRBV2, with 10 bases that match TRBD2. With V trimmed by 3 bases and J by 7 bases, 9 bases remained unmatched. This CDR3 has 16 residues. Per the germline V gene, CDR1 is SNHLY and CDR2 is FYNNEI. CDR3 amino acids: CASSDPLAGVGNEQFF. DNA of the CDR3: TGTGCCAGCAGTGACCCTCTAGCGGGAGTTGGTAATGAGCAGTTCTTC. The whole variable domain, remainder taken from reference TRBV2 and TRBJ2-1, is EPEVTQTPSHQVTQMGQEVILRCVPISNHLYFYWYRQILGQKVEFLVSFYNNEISEKSEIFDDQFSVERPDGSNFTLKIRSTKLEDSAMYFCASSDPLAGVGNEQFFGPGTRLTVL.

This clone was detected only a few times. V and J are TRBV7-2 and TRBJ2-3; unclear D gene. From germline, CDR1 is SGHTA and CDR2 FQGNSA. With 4 bases removed from V and 3 bases from J, the gap between germline ends came to 11 bases. The CDR3 covers 14 residues. For the CDR3, the DNA is TGTGCCAGCAGCTCCCAGGCCTTGACAGATACGCAGTATTTT. Amino acid sequence: CASSSQALTDTQYF. The full variable domain, in which reference TRBV7-2 and TRBJ2-3 provide the parts outside the CDR3, is GAGVSQSPSNKVTEKGKDVELRCDPISGHTALYWYRQSLGQGLEFLIYFQGNSAPDKSGLPSDRFSAERTGGSVSTLTIQRTQQEDSAVYLCASSSQALTDTQYFGPGTRLTVL.

The chain joins TRBV7-2 to TRBJ2-5; D is perhaps TRBD2 (5 bases). The V end lost 5 bases, the J end lost 5 bases, and 18 bases lay between the germline ends. The germline CDR1 and CDR2 sequences are SGHTA and FQGNSA. The CDR3 is made up of 15 amino acids. CDR3 sequence (DNA): TGTGCCAGCAGCGAAACTAGTGCCTCGGGGGAGACCCAGTACTTC. It is translated as CASSETSASGETQYF.

V usage is TRBV4-3 and J usage is TRBJ2-1; TRBD1 is a possible D gene (5 bases). The CDR3 length is 15 residues. V was cut by 0 bases and J by 6 bases, with 12 bases left in between. The germline gives CDR1 LGHNA, CDR2 YSLEER. This CDR3 reads CASSQDTPGFNEQFF. CDR3 DNA: TGCGCCAGCAGCCAAGATACGCCAGGGTTCAATGAGCAGTTCTTC.

CDR3 loop: CASSVVGTAVTDTQYF. The DNA of the CDR3 is TGTGCCAGCAGCGTAGTCGGGACAGCAGTCACAGATACGCAGTATTTT. The chain joins TRBV9 to TRBJ2-3; 7 nucleotides agree with TRBD1. The CDR3 extends over 16 amino acids. Trimming removed 0 bases from V and 2 bases from J; junction bases left unmatched: 6. The germline V gene encodes CDR1 SGDLS and CDR2 YYNGEE. Full variable domain (rest looked up from reference TRBV9 and TRBJ2-3): DSGVTQTPKHLITATGQRVTLRCSPRSGDLSVYWYQQSLDQGLQFLIQYYNGEERAKGNILERFSAQQFPDLHSELNLSSLELGDSALYFCASSVVGTAVTDTQYFGPGTRLTVL.

The chain recombines TRBV28 with TRBJ2-7, with D unclear. From germline, CDR1 is MDHEN and CDR2 SYDVKM. Trimming took off 8 bases at V and 1 base at J, with 6 bases between the two ends. The CDR3 sequence is 11 residues long. CDR3 nucleotides: TGTGCCAGCCATAGTTCCTACGAGCAGTACTTC. It codes for CASHSSYEQYF.

This clone was found a few times. This rearrangement joins TRBV7-8 to TRBJ2-3; maybe TRBD2 (5 bases). Germline CDR1 is SGHVS and CDR2 is FQNEAQ. V lost 1 base and J lost 8, with 16 bases in between. There are 15 residues in the CDR3. As DNA, the CDR3 is TGTGCCAGCAGCTTAGAGTCTAGCCGCTTGGGTACGCAGTATTTT. Amino acid sequence: CASSLESSRLGTQYF.

Remarks on this clone: In the same sample, other DNA sequences code for this CDR3. The rearrangement links TRBV7-2 to TRBJ2-3; D is undetermined. Trimming pared 3 bases from V and 6 bases from J, leaving 4 bases between. Germline CDR1 is SGHTA and CDR2 is FQGNSA. The CDR3 is made up of 11 amino acids. Here the CDR3 reads CASSFRDTQYF. In DNA form, the CDR3 reads TGTGCCAGCAGCTTTCGGGATACGCAGTATTTT.

This chain connects TRBV4-2 to TRBJ1-2; 9 positions agree with TRBD1. V lost 4 bases, J lost 5 bases, and 8 bases stayed unmatched. In germline, CDR1 is LGHNA, CDR2 YNFKEQ. The CDR3 spans 15 residues. The CDR3 DNA follows: TGTGCCAGCAGCCCCCGGGACAGGGAACATTATGGCTACACCTTC. Translated, it gives CASSPRDREHYGYTF.

There are a few counts of this clone. This chain links TRBV28 with TRBJ2-1, with 7 bases lining up with TRBD1. The length of the CDR3 is 13 residues. Trimming removed 3 bases from V and 8 bases from J; junction bases left unmatched: 4. Looked up from germline, CDR1 is MDHEN and CDR2 is SYDVKM. The CDR3 bases are TGTGCCAGCAGTTTGCTTGACAGGGATGAGCAGTTCTTC. The encoded protein is CASSLLDRDEQFF.

This clone was counted a few times. The rearrangement links TRBV5-1 to TRBJ1-1; D may be TRBD1 (5 bases). This CDR3 comprises 15 residues. V lost 4 bases and J lost 0, with 13 bases in between. Germline V lookup: CDR1 SGHRS, CDR2 YFSETQ. The CDR3 region has the DNA TGCGCCAGCAGCCGCTCGGGGGTCTTGAACACTGAAGCTTTCTTT. Its protein is CASSRSGVLNTEAFF.